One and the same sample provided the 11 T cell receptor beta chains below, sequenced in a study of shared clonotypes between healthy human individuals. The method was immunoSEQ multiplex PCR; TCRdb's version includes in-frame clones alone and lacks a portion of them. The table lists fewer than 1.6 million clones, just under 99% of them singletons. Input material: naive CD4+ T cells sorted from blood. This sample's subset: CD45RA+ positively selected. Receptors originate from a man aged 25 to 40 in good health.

The CDR3 bases are TGTGCCAGCAGCCTGAATAGGTACGAGCAGTACTTC. Translated, it gives CASSLNRYEQYF. The rearrangement joins TRBV6-5 to TRBJ2-7, with D unresolved. V dropped 6 bases and J dropped 4 bases, with 10 bases sitting between them. Germline V gene sequence: CDR1 MNHEY, CDR2 SVGAGI. The CDR3 is 12 residues long.

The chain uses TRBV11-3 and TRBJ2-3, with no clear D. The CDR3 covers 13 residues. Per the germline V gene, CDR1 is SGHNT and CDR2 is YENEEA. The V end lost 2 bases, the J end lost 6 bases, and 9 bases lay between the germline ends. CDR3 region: CASSLLSKDTQYF. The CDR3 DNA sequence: TGTGCCAGCAGCTTACTAAGTAAGGATACGCAGTATTTT.

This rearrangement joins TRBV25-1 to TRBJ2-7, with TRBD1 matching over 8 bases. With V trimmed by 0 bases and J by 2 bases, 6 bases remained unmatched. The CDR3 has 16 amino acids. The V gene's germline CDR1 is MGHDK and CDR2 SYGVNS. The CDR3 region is CASSEYHGTGTYEQYF. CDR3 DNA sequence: TGTGCCAGCAGTGAATACCACGGGACAGGTACCTACGAGCAGTACTTC.

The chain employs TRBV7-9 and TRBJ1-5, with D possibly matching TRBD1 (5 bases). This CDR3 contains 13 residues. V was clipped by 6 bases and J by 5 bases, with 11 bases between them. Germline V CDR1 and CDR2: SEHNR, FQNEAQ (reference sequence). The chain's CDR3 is CASSDGTYQPQHF. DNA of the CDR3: TGTGCCAGCAGTGACGGGACCTATCAGCCCCAGCATTTT.

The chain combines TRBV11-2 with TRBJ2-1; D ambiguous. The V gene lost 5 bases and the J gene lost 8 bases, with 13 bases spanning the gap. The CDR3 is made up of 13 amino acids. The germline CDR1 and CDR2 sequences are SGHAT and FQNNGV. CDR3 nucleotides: TGTGCCAGCAGCATCCCAAGGTCACATGAGCAGTTCTTC. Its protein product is CASSIPRSHEQFF.

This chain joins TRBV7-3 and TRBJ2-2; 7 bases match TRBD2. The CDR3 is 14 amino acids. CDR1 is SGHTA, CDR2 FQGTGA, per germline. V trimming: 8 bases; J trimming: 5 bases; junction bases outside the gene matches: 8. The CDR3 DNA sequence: TGTGCCAGCTCCCGCGGGAGTGCAACCGGGGAGCTGTTTTTT. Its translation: CASSRGSATGELFF. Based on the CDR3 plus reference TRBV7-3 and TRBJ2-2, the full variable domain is GAGVSQTPSNKVTEKGKYVELRCDPISGHTALYWYRQSLGQGPEFLIYFQGTGAADDSGLPNDRFFAVRPEGSVSTLKIQRTERGDSAVYLCASSRGSATGELFFGEGSRLTVL.

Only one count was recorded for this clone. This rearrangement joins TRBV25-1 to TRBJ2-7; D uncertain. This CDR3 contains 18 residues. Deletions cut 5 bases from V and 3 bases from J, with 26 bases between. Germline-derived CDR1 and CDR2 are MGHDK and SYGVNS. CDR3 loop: CASSLETDLPLLLYEQYF. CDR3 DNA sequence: TGTGCCAGCAGTCTTGAGACGGATCTACCCCTATTACTCTACGAGCAGTACTTC.

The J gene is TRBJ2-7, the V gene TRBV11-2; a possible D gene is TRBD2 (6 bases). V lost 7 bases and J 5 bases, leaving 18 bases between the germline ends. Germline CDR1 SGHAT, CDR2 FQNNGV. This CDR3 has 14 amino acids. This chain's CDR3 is CASNLRAGGHEQYF. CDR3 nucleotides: TGTGCCAGCAACCTTCGAGCGGGTGGGCACGAGCAGTACTTC. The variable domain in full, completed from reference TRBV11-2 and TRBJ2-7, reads EAGVAQSPRYKIIEKRQSVAFWCNPISGHATLYWYQQILGQGPKLLIQFQNNGVVDDSQLPKDRFSAERLKGVDSTLKIQPAKLEDSAVYLCASNLRAGGHEQYFGPGTRLTVT.

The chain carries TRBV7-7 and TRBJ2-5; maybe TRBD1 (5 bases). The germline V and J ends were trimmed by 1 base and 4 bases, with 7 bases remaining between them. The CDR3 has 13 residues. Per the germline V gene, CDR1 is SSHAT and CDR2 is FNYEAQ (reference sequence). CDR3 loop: CASSLGTRETQYF. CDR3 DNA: TGTGCCAGCAGCTTAGGGACACGAGAGACCCAGTACTTC. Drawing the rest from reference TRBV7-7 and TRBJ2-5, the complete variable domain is GAGVSQSPRYKVTKRGQDVTLRCDPISSHATLYWYQQALGQGPEFLTYFNYEAQPDKSGLPSDRFSAERPEGSISTLTIQRTEQRDSAMYRCASSLGTRETQYFGPGTRLLVL.

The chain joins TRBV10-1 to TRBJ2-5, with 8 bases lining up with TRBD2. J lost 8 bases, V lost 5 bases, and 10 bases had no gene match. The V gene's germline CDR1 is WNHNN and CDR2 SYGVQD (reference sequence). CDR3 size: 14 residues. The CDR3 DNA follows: TGCGCCAGCAGTACTAGCGGAGTAGAAAACACCCAGTACTTC. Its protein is CASSTSGVENTQYF.

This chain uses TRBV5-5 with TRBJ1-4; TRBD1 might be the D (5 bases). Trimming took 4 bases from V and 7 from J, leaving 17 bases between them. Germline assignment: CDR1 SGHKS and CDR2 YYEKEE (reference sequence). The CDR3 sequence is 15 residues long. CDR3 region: CASSVPQGWGEKLFF. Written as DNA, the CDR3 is TGTGCCAGCAGCGTGCCTCAGGGTTGGGGTGAAAAACTGTTTTTT. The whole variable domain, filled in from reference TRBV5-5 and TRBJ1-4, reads DAGVTQSPTHLIKTRGQQVTLRCSPISGHKSVSWYQQVLGQGPQFIFQYYEKEERGRGNFPDRFSARQFPNYSSELNVNALLLGDSALYLCASSVPQGWGEKLFFGSGTQLSVL.